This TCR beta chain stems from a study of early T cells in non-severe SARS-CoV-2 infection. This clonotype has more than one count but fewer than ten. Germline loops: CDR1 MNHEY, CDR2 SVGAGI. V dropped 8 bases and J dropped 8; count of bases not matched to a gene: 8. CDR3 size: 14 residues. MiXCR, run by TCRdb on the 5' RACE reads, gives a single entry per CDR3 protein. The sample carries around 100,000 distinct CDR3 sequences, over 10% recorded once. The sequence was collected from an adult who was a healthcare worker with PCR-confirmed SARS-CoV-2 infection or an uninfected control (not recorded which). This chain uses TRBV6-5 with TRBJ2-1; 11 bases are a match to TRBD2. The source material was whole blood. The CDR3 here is CASLRLAGGYEQFF. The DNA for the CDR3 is TGTGCCAGCCTGCGCCTAGCGGGAGGTTATGAGCAGTTCTTC.